The clone carrying this TCR beta chain has just one count. The antigen remains unidentified. Germline V CDR1 and CDR2: LNHDA, SQIVND (reference sequence). Losses at the gene ends were 1 base for V and 8 bases for J; bases not matched to a gene: 9. The CDR3 sequence is 16 residues long. Sample time point: baseline, week 1 (first vaccination visit). Noted treatment: pre-vaccination baseline after standard-of-care therapy. Donors' newly diagnosed IDH1-mutant WHO grade 3 or 4 astrocytomas lacked nuclear ATRX. This sample was included in a study of a mutant IDH1 vaccine in newly diagnosed glioma. Study results and caveats: Pseudoprogression seemingly bore no relation to changes in top peripheral T cell clonotypes.

Only in-frame clones appear in the TCRdb table, and some are missing; sequencing was by immunoSEQ multiplex PCR. This sample yields about 24,000 clones, of which roughly 90% are seen a single time; over 9% belongs to the top ten. The starting material was PBMCs, obtained from a glioma patient treated with radiotherapy, temozolomide or both. This chain links TRBV19 with TRBJ2-1; 9 bases align to TRBD2. This sequence was found in a man in his thirties or forties with glioma. CDR3 region: CASSIVGGRDGDEQFF. CDR3 in DNA: TGTGCCAGTAGTATAGTCGGCGGGAGGGATGGGGATGAGCAGTTCTTC.